This entry lists 7 T cell receptor beta chains sequenced from one sample in a study of T cell clonotyping in hematopoietic cell transplantation. The assay was immunoSEQ multiplex PCR, and TCRdb's table has in-frame clones only and misses some. The sample shows about 16,000 clones, around 55% of them seen only once. The material sequenced was PBMCs, taken 30 days after allogeneic stem cell transplant. These receptor sequences come from a male patient aged 45-59 years who had an allogeneic stem cell transplant from an unrelated donor, so T cells may come from the graft donor. Some clones in this sample may be carry-over from other donors' samples.

J is TRBJ2-1 and V is TRBV5-6, with 7 positions matching TRBD2. After removal of 3 bases from V and 16 bases from J, the junction contained 10 bases not matched to a gene. CDR1 and CDR2 from the germline V gene are SGHDT and YYEEEE. The CDR3 totals 12 residues. CDR3: CASSYGEGVRFF. For the CDR3, the DNA is TGTGCCAGCAGCTACGGGGAGGGTGTGAGATTCTTC.

The chain recombines TRBV6-5 with TRBJ1-3; no firm D call. The V end lost 0 bases, the J end lost 2 bases, and 5 bases lay between the germline ends. Germline CDR1 is MNHEY and CDR2 is SVGAGI. There are 14 residues in the CDR3. The CDR3 spells CASSYSITGNTIYF. CDR3 bases: TGTGCCAGCAGTTACTCGATTACTGGAAACACCATATATTTT.

CDR3 residues: CASGQGSGANVLTF. The CDR3 nucleotides read TGCGCCAGTGGACAGGGCTCTGGGGCCAACGTCCTGACTTTC. The chain has TRBV5-1 and TRBJ2-6; 8 bases are a match to TRBD1. V shed 8 bases, J shed 0 bases, and the junction held 1 base outside the gene matches. The CDR3 consists of 14 residues. Germline assignment: CDR1 SGHRS and CDR2 YFSETQ.

The chain joins TRBV4-3 to TRBJ2-7, with D maybe TRBD1 (5 bases). The V end lost 4 bases, the J end lost 0 bases, and 19 bases lay between the germline ends. There are 17 residues in the CDR3. Germline V gene sequence: CDR1 LGHNA, CDR2 YSLEER. The CDR3 DNA follows: TGCGCCAGCAGCCCAGGGCTGGCCGCGAAGAGCTCCTACGAGCAGTACTTC. Translating gives CASSPGLAAKSSYEQYF.

Only a few counts were recorded for this clone. V usage is TRBV9 and J usage is TRBJ2-5; 8 nucleotides line up with TRBD1. TRBJ2-7 matches the DNA end more closely, so the J call is doubtful. The germline CDR1 and CDR2 sequences are SGDLS and YYNGEE. The CDR3 is 13 residues long. In nucleotides, the CDR3 is TGTGCCAGCAGCGTAGCAGGGGGCGACGAGCAGTACTTC. Its protein is CASSVAGGDEQYF.

This clone was observed a few times. The chain has TRBV29-1 and TRBJ1-2; 9 bases line up with TRBD1. The CDR3 is made up of 14 amino acids. With 5 bases clipped from V and 3 bases from J, the junction kept 7 bases outside the gene matches. Germline CDR1 reads SQVTM; CDR2 reads ANQGSEA. DNA for the CDR3: TGCAGCGTTCCAGGACAGGGGACATACTATGGCTACACCTTC. This codes for CSVPGQGTYYGYTF.

The chain carries TRBV5-6 and TRBJ1-2; 9 bases fit TRBD1. This CDR3 has 14 residues. CDR1 is SGHDT and CDR2 is YYEEEE in the germline V gene. Germline trimming cut 6 bases from V and 8 bases from J; bases unmatched to any gene: 11. CDR3 residues: CASNEPGQGRGYTF. CDR3 bases: TGTGCCAGCAATGAACCGGGACAGGGTCGAGGCTACACCTTC.